The text below deals with one T cell receptor (beta chain). The antigen remains undetermined. CDR1 is ENHRY and CDR2 is SYGVKD in the germline V gene. The ends lost 5 bases at V and 2 bases at J; junction bases unmatched: 6. The CDR3 sequence is 15 residues long. The sample originates from a study of cytomegalovirus exposure and HLA in healthy donors. Study details: The study placed over 65% of its approximately 360 genotyped donors in the Caucasian-associated ancestry cluster. Study-level results: Later analysis identified about 15,000 TCR beta sequences associated with HLA alleles, using a false discovery rate threshold of 0.05.

Likely unrecorded immune exposures existed in these nominally healthy donors. Amplification used 60 Vbeta primers and 13 Jbeta primers. Libraries were prepared by immunoSEQ multiplex PCR; TCRdb keeps only in-frame clonotypes and omits some of them. The data show roughly 190,000 clones, roughly 80% seen once. Sequencing input: PBMCs. The chain employs TRBV10-3 and TRBJ2-7; 10 bases match TRBD1. This receptor was obtained from a middle-aged man in good health and CMV-seropositive. CDR3 amino acids: CAISPDRGLAYEQYF. CDR3 DNA sequence: TGTGCCATCAGTCCCGACAGGGGGCTTGCCTACGAGCAGTACTTC.